The TCR beta chain under discussion was sequenced for a study of neurological immune-mediated disorders (dated by TCRdb to the late 2010s). A note on the overall study: Peripheral blood TCR-beta repertoires from patients with HTLV-I-associated myelopathy (HAM/TSP), patients with multiple sclerosis, and healthy controls were compared in the study using UMI-based sequencing. Alongside PBMC samples, the set of some 97 TCR-beta libraries contained longitudinal samples, technical triplicates, and paired CD4+ and CD8+ T-cell subsets that had been sorted. The cohort included about 70 subjects: approximately 15 with HAM/TSP, some 34 with multiple sclerosis, and approximately 20 healthy controls. The full study reports these points: The highest TCR clonal expansion was observed in HAM/TSP patients, whereas the lowest was observed in MS patients, even when compared with healthy controls. No identical CDR3 amino acid sequences were found to be shared among expanded clones across subjects, suggesting that TCR-beta repertoires were private in all groups.

At least ten counts were recorded for this clonotype. This receptor's antigen is unknown. Base qualities are not provided; no much larger clone lies one nucleotide away. The healthy controls were volunteers from blood banks in Maryland, USA. Libraries from unsorted PBMCs were made from 2 million PBMCs kept in RNAlater at -80 degrees C until RNA extraction. Peripheral blood was subjected to Ficoll-Hypaque density gradient centrifugation to isolate PBMCs, which were then cryopreserved in liquid nitrogen. cDNA synthesis used template-switch 5'RACE with a primer carrying a 10-nucleotide random unique molecular identifier tagging each TCR transcript. Over 180 million TCR-beta sequences, covering 15-18 subjects, were produced in each sequencing run. Total RNA was extracted with the RNeasy kit. The KAPA Real-time Library Amplification kit was used to amplify TCR-beta VDJ regions with primers for the TCR constant region and the 5'RACE anchor. A first PCR added sample indexes and Illumina adaptors, after which a second PCR increased the library yield. After Ampure bead purification, the roughly 650 bp TCR product was size-selected on a 2% E-gel SizeSelection system. Before pooling, library quality was checked on a Bioanalyzer, concentration was measured with Qubit, and libraries were quantified with the Kapa Library Quantification kit. An Illumina HiSeq 2500 sequenced the libraries paired-end 2 x 150 bp. To increase sequence diversity, about 25-31% phiX was spiked into each library pool. In the paper's pipeline: The UMI-based MiGEC pipeline processed quality-filtered reads and removed over 85% of raw TCR sequences during error correction. VDJ genes were aligned to IMGT germline references, and clonotypes were defined by unique CDR3 amino acid sequence plus V-J genes. Clonal expansion, Shannon diversity and CDR3 relatedness (CalcPairwiseDistances, ClusterSamples) were evaluated with VDJtools, and phylogenetic trees were built with CLCbio workbench. Clones with at least 8 unique UMIs were defined as expanded, with this threshold being based on coefficient-of-variation modelling across technical triplicates. Clones were called with MiXCR by TCRdb after fastp trimmed the public reads at Q25, and only in-frame beta chains were retained. Identical CDR3 proteins give one entry, which carries the most common genes and DNA. The V and J calls here are based on TCRdb, not the publication. For this sample there are fewer than 35,000 distinct CDR3 sequences; roughly 4.4% appear just once. Roughly 23% of the sample rests with the top ten.

The sample comprised PBMCs. This receptor was taken from a man aged 18 to 29 in good health.

The bases are TGTGCCAGCAGTCTCCTCGGGCCGGGCGGTGGGCCCCAGCATTTT. This yields the protein CASSLLGPGGGPQHF. The V gene is TRBV6-5 and the J gene is TRBJ1-5, with the D gene call left open. CDR1 and CDR2, looked up from the germline V gene, are MNHEY and SVGAGI. The CDR3 covers 15 residues, taking in both the cysteine and the phenylalanine. Only the CDR3 part of the read is kept: 45 bases, read in frame from the first base. Trimming costs V 5 bases and J 9 bases, and their ends lie 20 bases apart.